Below are 10 T cell receptor beta chains sequenced from a single sample in a study of PD-1 and CTLA-4 blockade in melanoma. Method: immunoSEQ multiplex PCR; TCRdb's copy keeps in-frame clones and lacks some. The repertoire consists of fewer than 35,000 clones, with 88% occurring once and the leading ten covering around 6.3%. The sample in question was CD8+ T cells from peripheral blood, obtained from a patient given anti-PD-1 treatment. These receptor sequences come from a human donor with melanoma.

By frequency in the sample, this clone is medium-sized. J is TRBJ1-5 and V is TRBV27; D is unclear. V lost 4 bases, J lost 2 bases, and 6 bases lay in between. CDR1 MNHEY and CDR2 SMNVEV come from the germline V gene (reference sequence). The length of the CDR3 is 13 residues. CDR3 protein: CASSSSGNQPQHF. In nucleotides, the CDR3 is TGTGCCAGCAGTTCAAGTGGCAATCAGCCCCAGCATTTT.

The chain uses TRBV7-9 and TRBJ1-1; no clear D gene. Germline assignment: CDR1 SEHNR and CDR2 FQNEAQ (reference sequence). CDR3 length: 14 amino acids. V was pared by 11 bases and J by 4 bases, with 20 bases between. CDR3 coding DNA: TGTGCCTCAGCTCGCCCCGGGCAGCTCACTGAAGCTTTCTTT. It is translated as CASARPGQLTEAFF.

The genes are TRBV3-1 (or the pseudogene TRBV3-2) and TRBJ2-7; weak D call: TRBD1 (6 bases). Between the trimmed V and J ends, which lost 3 bases and 5 bases, there was a span of 11 bases. The CDR3 is 13 residues long. Germline V CDR1 and CDR2: LGHDT, YNNKEL (reference sequence). The CDR3 bases are TGTGCCAGCAGCCACGAGGGGGAAGACGAGCAGTACTTC. Amino acid sequence: CASSHEGEDEQYF.

This clone has more than one count but fewer than ten. The chain has TRBV18 and TRBJ1-2, with D hard to call. This CDR3 has 17 residues. Germline V gives CDR1 KGHSH, CDR2 LQKENI. Trimming took 2 bases from V and 3 from J, leaving 19 bases between them. The CDR3 region has the DNA TGTGCCAGCTCACCAGCAAGAGTCGCCACACAATACTATGGCTACACCTTC. As protein: CASSPARVATQYYGYTF.

The J gene is TRBJ2-1, the V gene TRBV7-2, with D perhaps TRBD1 (5 bases). The V end lost 5 bases, the J end lost 3 bases, and 14 bases lay between the germline ends. Germline V CDR1 and CDR2: SGHTA, FQGNSA. This CDR3 comprises 15 residues. CDR3 loop: CASSHDRPVYNEQFF. CDR3 nucleotide sequence: TGTGCCAGCAGCCACGACAGACCGGTCTACAATGAGCAGTTCTTC.

The V and J genes are TRBV30 and TRBJ2-3; D not certain. The germline V gene encodes CDR1 GTSNPN and CDR2 SVGIG (reference sequence). V lost 3 bases, J lost 1 base, and 23 bases lay in between. This CDR3 has 18 residues. This CDR3 reads CAWRPTPAAGSRTDTQYF. Here the CDR3 DNA reads TGTGCCTGGAGACCCACTCCGGCGGCAGGTTCTCGCACAGATACGCAGTATTTT.

The rearrangement joins TRBV27 to TRBJ2-7, with TRBD2 identical over 7 bases. The CDR3 runs to 14 residues. From germline, CDR1 is MNHEY and CDR2 SMNVEV (reference sequence). Losses at the gene ends were 8 bases for V and 2 bases for J; bases not matched to a gene: 9. CDR3 DNA: TGTGCCAGCGGGGAGGGGACTTCGGCCTACGAGCAGTACTTC. This encodes CASGEGTSAYEQYF.

The CDR3 bases are TGTGCCAGCAGTGAGGGACGGCAGAGCTCCTACGAGCAGTACTTC. It codes for CASSEGRQSSYEQYF. This chain connects TRBV2 to TRBJ2-7; the D gene could be TRBD1 or TRBD2 (5 bases each). The CDR3 has 15 residues. V shed 3 bases and J shed 0 bases, with 12 bases lying between them. The germline CDR1 and CDR2 sequences are SNHLY and FYNNEI. Supplemented by reference TRBV2 and TRBJ2-7, the full variable domain reads EPEVTQTPSHQVTQMGQEVILRCVPISNHLYFYWYRQILGQKVEFLVSFYNNEISEKSEIFDDQFSVERPDGSNFTLKIRSTKLEDSAMYFCASSEGRQSSYEQYFGPGTRLTVT.

The chain joins TRBV21-1 to TRBJ2-1. TRBV21-1 is annotated as a pseudogene. The CDR3 loop spans 13 amino acids. In DNA, the CDR3 is TGTGCCAGCAGCAAAGAGAGCCTCTGGAAGCAGTTCTTC. Protein: CASSKESLWKQFF.

CDR3 DNA: TGTGCCAGCAGGGGGGACAGGATCTCCTACGAGCAGTACTTC. It encodes CASRGDRISYEQYF. The chain recombines TRBV28 with TRBJ2-7, with 8 bases fitting TRBD1. The CDR3 runs to 14 residues. Germline CDR1 is MDHEN and CDR2 is SYDVKM. Trimming cost V 6 bases and J 0 bases; bases outside gene matches: 4.